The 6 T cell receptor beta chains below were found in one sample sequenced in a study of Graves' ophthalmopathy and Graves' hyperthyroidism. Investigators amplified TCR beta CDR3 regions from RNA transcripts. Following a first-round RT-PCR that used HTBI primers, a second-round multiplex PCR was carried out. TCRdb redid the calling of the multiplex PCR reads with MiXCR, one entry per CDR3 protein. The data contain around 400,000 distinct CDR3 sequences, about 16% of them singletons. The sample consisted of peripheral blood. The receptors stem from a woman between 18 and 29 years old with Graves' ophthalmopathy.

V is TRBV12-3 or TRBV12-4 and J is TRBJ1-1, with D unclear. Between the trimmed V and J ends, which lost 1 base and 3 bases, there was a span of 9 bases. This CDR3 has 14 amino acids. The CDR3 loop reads CASSLGQRDTEAFF. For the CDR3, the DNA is TGTGCCAGCAGTTTAGGACAACGGGACACTGAAGCTTTCTTT.

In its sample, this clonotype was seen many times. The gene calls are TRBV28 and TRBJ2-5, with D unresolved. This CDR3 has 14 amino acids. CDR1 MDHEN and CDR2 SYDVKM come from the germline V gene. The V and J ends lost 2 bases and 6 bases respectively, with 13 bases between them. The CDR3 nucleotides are TGTGCCAGCAGTTTAGGGCAGAGACGACAGACCCAGTACTTC. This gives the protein CASSLGQRRQTQYF.

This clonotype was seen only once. The CDR3 loop is CASSPDRGGQETQYF. The CDR3 region has the DNA TGTGCCAGCAGTCCTGACAGGGGCGGCCAAGAGACCCAGTACTTC. This rearrangement joins TRBV28 to TRBJ2-5; 8 nucleotides agree with TRBD1. Germline V gives CDR1 MDHEN, CDR2 SYDVKM. The CDR3 extends over 15 amino acids. With 5 bases clipped from V and 1 base from J, the junction kept 6 bases outside the gene matches.

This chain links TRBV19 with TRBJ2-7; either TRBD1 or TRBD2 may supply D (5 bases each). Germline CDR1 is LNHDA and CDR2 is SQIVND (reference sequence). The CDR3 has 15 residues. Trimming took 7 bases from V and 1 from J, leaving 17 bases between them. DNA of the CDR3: TGTGCCAGTACTTCTACCGGGACCGAATCCTACGAGCAGTACTTC. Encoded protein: CASTSTGTESYEQYF.

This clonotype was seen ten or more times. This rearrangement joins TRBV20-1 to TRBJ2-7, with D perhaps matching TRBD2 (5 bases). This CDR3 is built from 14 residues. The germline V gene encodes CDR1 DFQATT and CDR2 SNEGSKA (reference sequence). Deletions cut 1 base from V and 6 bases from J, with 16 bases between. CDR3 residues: CSARARVAPGEQYF. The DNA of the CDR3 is TGCAGTGCTAGAGCGCGGGTAGCCCCGGGCGAGCAGTACTTC.

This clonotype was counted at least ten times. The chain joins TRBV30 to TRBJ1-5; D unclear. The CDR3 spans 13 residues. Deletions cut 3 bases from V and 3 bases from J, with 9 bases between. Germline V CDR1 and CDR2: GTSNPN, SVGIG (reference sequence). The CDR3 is CAWSLLPNQPQHF. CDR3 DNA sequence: TGTGCCTGGAGCCTCCTCCCCAATCAGCCCCAGCATTTT.